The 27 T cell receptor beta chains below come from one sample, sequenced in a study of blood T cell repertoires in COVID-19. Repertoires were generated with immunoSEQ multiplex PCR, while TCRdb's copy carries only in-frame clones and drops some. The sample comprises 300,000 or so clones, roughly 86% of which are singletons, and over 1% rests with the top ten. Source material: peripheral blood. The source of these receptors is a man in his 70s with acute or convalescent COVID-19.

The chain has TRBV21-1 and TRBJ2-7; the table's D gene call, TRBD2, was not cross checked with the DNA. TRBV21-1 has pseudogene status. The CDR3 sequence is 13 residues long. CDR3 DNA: TGTGCCAGCAGCAAAAGAGAGGGAAGGAGTCCGTACTTC. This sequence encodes CASSKREGRSPYF.

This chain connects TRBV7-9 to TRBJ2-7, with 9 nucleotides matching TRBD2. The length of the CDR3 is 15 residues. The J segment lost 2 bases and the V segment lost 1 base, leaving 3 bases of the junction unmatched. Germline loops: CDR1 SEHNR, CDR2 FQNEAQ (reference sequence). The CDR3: CASSLVIAGAYEQYF. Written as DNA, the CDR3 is TGTGCCAGCAGCTTAGTTATAGCGGGAGCCTACGAGCAGTACTTC.

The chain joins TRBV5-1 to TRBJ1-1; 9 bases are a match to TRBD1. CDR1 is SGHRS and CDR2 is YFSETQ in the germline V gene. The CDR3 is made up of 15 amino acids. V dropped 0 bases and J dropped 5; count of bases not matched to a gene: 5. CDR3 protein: CASSLALGQGTEAFF. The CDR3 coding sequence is TGCGCCAGCAGCTTGGCCTTGGGACAGGGAACTGAAGCTTTCTTT.

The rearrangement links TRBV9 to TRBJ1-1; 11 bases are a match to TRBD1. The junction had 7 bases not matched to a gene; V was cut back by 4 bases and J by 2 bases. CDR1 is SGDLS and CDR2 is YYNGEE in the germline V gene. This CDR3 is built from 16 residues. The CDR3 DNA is TGTGCCAGCAGCCCCGGACAGGGGGCAGGAAACACTGAAGCTTTCTTT. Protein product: CASSPGQGAGNTEAFF.

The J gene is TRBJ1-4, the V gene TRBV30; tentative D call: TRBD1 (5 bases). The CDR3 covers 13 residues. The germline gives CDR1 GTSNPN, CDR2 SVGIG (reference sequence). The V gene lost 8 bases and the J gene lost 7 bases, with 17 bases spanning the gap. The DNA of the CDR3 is TGTGCCGGGGCGCGGGGACTCGGTGAAAAACTGTTTTTT. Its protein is CAGARGLGEKLFF.

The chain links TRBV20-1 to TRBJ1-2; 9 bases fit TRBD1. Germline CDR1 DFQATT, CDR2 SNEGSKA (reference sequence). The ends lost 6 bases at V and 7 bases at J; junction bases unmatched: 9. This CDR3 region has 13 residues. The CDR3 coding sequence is TGCAGTGCCAGTACAGGGGGCGCGAGTGGCTACACCTTC. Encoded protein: CSASTGGASGYTF.

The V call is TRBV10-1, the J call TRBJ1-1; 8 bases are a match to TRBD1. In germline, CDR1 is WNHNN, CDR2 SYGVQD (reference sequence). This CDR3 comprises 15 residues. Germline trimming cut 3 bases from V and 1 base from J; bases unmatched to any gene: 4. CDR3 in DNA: TGCGCCAGCAGTGAAGGCAGGGGGCGGAACACTGAAGCTTTCTTT. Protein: CASSEGRGRNTEAFF.

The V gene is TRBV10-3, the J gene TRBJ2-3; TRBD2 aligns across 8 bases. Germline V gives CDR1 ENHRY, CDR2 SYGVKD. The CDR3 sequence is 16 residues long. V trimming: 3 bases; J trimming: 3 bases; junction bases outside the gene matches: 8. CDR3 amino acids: CAISETAGGGTDTQYF. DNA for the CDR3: TGTGCCATCAGTGAAACGGCGGGGGGCGGGACAGATACGCAGTATTTT.

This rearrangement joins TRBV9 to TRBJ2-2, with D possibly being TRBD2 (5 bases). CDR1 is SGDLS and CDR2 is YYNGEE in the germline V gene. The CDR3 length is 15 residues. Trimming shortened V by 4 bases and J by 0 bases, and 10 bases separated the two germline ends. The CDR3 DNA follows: TGTGCCAGCAGCACAACTAGTGCGAACACCGGGGAGCTGTTTTTT. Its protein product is CASSTTSANTGELFF.

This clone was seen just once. CDR3 sequence: CASTWRDTGELFF. For the CDR3, the DNA is TGTGCCAGCACCTGGCGGGACACCGGGGAGCTGTTTTTT. The chain combines TRBV12-3 or TRBV12-4 with TRBJ2-2; weak D call: TRBD2 (5 bases). Between the trimmed V and J ends, which lost 7 bases and 3 bases, there was a span of 9 bases. There are 13 residues in the CDR3.

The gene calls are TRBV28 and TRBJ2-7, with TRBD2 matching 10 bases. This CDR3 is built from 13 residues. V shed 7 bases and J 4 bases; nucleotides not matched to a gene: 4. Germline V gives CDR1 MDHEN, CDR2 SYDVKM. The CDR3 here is CASKTSGRYEQYF. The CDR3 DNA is TGTGCCAGCAAGACTAGCGGGCGGTACGAGCAGTACTTC.

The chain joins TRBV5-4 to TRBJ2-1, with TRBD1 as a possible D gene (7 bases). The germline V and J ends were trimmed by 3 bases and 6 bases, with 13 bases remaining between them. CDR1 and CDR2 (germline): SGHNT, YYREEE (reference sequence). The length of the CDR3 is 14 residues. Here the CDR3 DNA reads TGTGCCAGCAGCTCGACAGGGCGGGGCAATGAGCAGTTCTTC. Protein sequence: CASSSTGRGNEQFF.

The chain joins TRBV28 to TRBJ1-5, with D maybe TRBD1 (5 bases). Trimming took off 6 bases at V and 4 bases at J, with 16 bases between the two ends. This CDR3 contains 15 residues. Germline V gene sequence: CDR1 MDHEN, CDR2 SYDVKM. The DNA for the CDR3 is TGTGCCAGCAGCCCCCTGGTGGGGCGGAATCAGCCCCAGCATTTT. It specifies CASSPLVGRNQPQHF.

The CDR3: CASSWDYLASTDTQYF. CDR3 in DNA: TGTGCCAGCAGCTGGGACTACCTTGCTAGCACAGATACGCAGTATTTT. The chain carries TRBV21-1 and TRBJ2-3; the table's D call, TRBD2, has no DNA check behind it. TRBV21-1 is an annotated pseudogene. There are 16 residues in the CDR3.

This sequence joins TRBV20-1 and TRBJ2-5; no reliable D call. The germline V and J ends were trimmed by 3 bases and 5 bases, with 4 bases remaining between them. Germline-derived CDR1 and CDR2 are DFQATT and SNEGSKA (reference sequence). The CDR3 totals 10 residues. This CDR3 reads CSASEETQYF. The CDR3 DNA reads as TGCAGTGCTAGCGAGGAGACCCAGTACTTC.

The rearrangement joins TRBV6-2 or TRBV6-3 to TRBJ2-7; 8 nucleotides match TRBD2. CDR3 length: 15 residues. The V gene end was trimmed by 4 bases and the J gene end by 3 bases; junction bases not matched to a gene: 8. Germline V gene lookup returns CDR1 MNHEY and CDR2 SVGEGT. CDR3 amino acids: CASSLPGGVYYEQYF. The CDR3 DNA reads TGTGCCAGCAGTTTGCCGGGAGGGGTTTACTACGAGCAGTACTTC.

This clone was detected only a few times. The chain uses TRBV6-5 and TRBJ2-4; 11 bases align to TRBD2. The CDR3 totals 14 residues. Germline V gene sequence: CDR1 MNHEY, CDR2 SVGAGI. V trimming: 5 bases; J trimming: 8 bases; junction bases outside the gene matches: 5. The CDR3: CASSIAGGRDIQYF. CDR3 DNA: TGTGCCAGCAGTATAGCGGGGGGGAGGGACATTCAGTACTTC.

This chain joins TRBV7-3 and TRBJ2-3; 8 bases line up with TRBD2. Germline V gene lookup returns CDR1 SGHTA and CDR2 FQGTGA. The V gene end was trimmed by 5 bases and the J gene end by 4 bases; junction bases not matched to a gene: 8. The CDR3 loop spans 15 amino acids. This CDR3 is CASSTWSGGPDTQYF. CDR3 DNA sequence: TGTGCCAGCAGCACCTGGAGCGGGGGCCCAGATACGCAGTATTTT.

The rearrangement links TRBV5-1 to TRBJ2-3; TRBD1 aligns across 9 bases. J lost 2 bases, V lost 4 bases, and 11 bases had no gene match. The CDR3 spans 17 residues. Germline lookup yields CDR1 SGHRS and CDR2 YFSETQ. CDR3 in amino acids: CASSRRWTGDFTDTQYF. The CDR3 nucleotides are TGCGCCAGCAGCCGCAGATGGACAGGGGATTTCACAGATACGCAGTATTTT.

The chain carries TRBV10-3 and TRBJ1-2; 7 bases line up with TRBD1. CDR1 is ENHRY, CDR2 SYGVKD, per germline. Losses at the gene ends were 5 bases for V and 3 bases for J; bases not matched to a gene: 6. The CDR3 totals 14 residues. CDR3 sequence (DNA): TGTGCCATCAGTTTACGACAGGGAGACTATGGCTACACCTTC. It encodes CAISLRQGDYGYTF.

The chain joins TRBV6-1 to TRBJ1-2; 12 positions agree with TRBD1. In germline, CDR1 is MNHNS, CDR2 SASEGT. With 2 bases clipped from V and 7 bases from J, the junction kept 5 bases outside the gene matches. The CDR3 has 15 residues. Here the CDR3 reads CASSERDRGRSGYTF. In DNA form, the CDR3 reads TGTGCCAGCAGTGAACGGGACAGGGGGCGATCTGGCTACACCTTC.

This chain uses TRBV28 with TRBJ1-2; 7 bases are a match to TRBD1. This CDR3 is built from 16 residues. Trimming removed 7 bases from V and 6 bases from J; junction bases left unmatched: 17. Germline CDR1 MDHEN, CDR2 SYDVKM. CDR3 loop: CASTSGEGQGGNGYTF. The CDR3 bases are TGTGCCAGCACCTCCGGGGAAGGGCAGGGGGGCAATGGCTACACCTTC.

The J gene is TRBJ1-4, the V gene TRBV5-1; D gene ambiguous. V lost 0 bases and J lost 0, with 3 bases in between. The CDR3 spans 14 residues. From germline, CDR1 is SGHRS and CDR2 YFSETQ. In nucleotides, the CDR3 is TGCGCCAGCAGCTTGGCAGCAACTAATGAAAAACTGTTTTTT. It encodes CASSLAATNEKLFF.

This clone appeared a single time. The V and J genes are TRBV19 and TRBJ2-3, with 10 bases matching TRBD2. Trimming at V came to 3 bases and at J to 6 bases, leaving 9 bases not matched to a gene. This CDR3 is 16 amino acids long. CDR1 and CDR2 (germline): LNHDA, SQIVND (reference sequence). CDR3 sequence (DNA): TGTGCCAGTAGTATTAGGCTAGCGGGAGTATATGATACGCAGTATTTT. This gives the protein CASSIRLAGVYDTQYF.

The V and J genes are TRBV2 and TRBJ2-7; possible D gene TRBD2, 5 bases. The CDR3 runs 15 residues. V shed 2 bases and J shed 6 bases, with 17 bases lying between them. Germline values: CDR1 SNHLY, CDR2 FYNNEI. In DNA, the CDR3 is TGTGCCAGCAGTGAAATAGGCTCGCTAGCTTCCGAGCAGTACTTC. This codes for CASSEIGSLASEQYF.

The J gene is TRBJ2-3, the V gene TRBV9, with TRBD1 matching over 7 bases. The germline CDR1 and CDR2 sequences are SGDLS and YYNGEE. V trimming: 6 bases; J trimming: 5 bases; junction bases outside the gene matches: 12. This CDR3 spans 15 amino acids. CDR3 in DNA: TGTGCCAGCACCGTGACAGGGCACCTTTTAGATACGCAGTATTTT. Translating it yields CASTVTGHLLDTQYF.

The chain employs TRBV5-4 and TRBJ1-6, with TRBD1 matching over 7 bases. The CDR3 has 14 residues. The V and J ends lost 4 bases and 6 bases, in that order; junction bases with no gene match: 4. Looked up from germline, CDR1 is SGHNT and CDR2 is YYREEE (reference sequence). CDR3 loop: CASSPGQPNSPLHF. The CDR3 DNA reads TGTGCCAGCAGCCCGGGACAGCCTAATTCACCCCTCCACTTT.